This TCR beta chain was captured in a study of CD8 T cells in Susac syndrome. The germline gives CDR1 LNHNV, CDR2 YYDKDF (reference sequence). The V end was cut by 2 bases, the J end by 0 bases, with 13 bases between. The CDR3 is 17 amino acids. It was with random hexamers that about 0.45 to 1 ug RNA was reverse transcribed. TCRdb analysed the immunoSEQ multiplex PCR reads with MiXCR anew, one entry per CDR3 protein. The repertoire holds a few hundred thousand distinct CDR3 sequences, roughly 92% seen once, with around 0.13% in the top ten. From blood CD8+ and CD4+ T cells, the TCR beta chain was sequenced.

The clonotype originates from a human donor with multiple sclerosis. Sequencing input: CD8+ T cells from PBMCs. The chain employs TRBV15 and TRBJ1-4, with a possible D match to TRBD1 (6 bases). CDR3 sequence: CATSRPQGLSTNEKLFF. Here the CDR3 DNA reads TGTGCCACCAGCAGACCCCAGGGGCTTTCAACTAATGAAAAACTGTTTTTT.